The 26 T cell receptor beta chains below were found in one sample sequenced in a study of blood T cell repertoires in COVID-19. TCRdb's table, derived via immunoSEQ multiplex PCR, lists solely in-frame clones and lacks some. The sample shows 250,000 to 300,000 clones, more than 75% of them seen only once. Sample: PBMCs or T cells enriched from blood (not recorded which). The receptors here all came from a woman in her 50s who had been exposed to COVID-19.

This clone was detected only a few times. The chain recombines TRBV3-1 (or the pseudogene TRBV3-2) with TRBJ2-7; 8 bases line up with TRBD1. CDR1 and CDR2 (germline): LGHDT, YNNKEL (reference sequence). The V segment lost 2 bases and the J segment 3 bases; nucleotides outside the gene matches: 12. This CDR3 spans 17 amino acids. CDR3 sequence reads: CASSQSARSTGGYEQYF. CDR3 nucleotide sequence: TGTGCCAGCAGCCAAAGTGCTCGTTCAACAGGGGGCTACGAGCAGTACTTC.

The chain links TRBV30 to TRBJ2-7; 7 positions agree with TRBD2. There are 11 residues in the CDR3. Trimming at V came to 5 bases and at J to 7 bases, leaving 5 bases not matched to a gene. The germline V gene encodes CDR1 GTSNPN and CDR2 SVGIG (reference sequence). DNA of the CDR3: TGTGCCTGGGCCTTGGGGGGGGAGCAGTACTTC. Translating it yields CAWALGGEQYF.

V and J are TRBV5-1 and TRBJ1-6, with TRBD1 as a possible D gene (5 bases). Germline V lookup: CDR1 SGHRS, CDR2 YFSETQ. Trimming stripped 2 bases from V and 7 bases from J, with 10 bases between. The CDR3 loop spans 14 amino acids. CDR3 protein: CASSFGGENSPLHF. In nucleotides, the CDR3 is TGCGCCAGCAGCTTCGGGGGTGAGAATTCACCCCTCCACTTT. The full variable domain, rest sourced from reference TRBV5-1 and TRBJ1-6, is KAGVTQTPRYLIKTRGQQVTLSCSPISGHRSVSWYQQTPGQGLQFLFEYFSETQRNKGNFPGRFSGRQFSNSRSEMNVSTLELGDSALYLCASSFGGENSPLHFGNGTRLTVT.

This sequence joins TRBV10-3 and TRBJ2-3; 8 positions agree with TRBD2. The J segment lost 5 bases and the V segment lost 0 bases, leaving 7 bases of the junction unmatched. This CDR3 region has 16 residues. Germline lookup yields CDR1 ENHRY and CDR2 SYGVKD. The CDR3 coding sequence is TGTGCCATCAGTGAGTCTAGCGGGGTTGGAGTAGATACGCAGTATTTT. This codes for CAISESSGVGVDTQYF.

This clone was found a few times. This sequence joins TRBV5-1 and TRBJ1-2; 7 bases map to TRBD1. V was clipped by 6 bases and J by 3 bases; unmatched bases: 11. The CDR3 is 15 amino acids. Per the germline V gene, CDR1 is SGHRS and CDR2 is YFSETQ. The CDR3 loop is CASTLGQRADYGYTF. In nucleotides, the CDR3 is TGCGCCAGCACCCTGGGACAGCGGGCGGACTATGGCTACACCTTC.

The chain combines TRBV7-2 with TRBJ2-1, with 7 positions matching TRBD1. The CDR3 contains 14 residues. Germline-derived CDR1 and CDR2 are SGHTA and FQGNSA. V was pared by 1 base and J by 9 bases, with 6 bases of the junction left unmatched. This CDR3 reads CASSLVGQAREQFF. CDR3 bases: TGTGCCAGCAGCTTAGTTGGACAGGCACGTGAGCAGTTCTTC.

Written as DNA, the CDR3 is TGTGCCAGCAGCTCCGGAGGCTACAATGAGCAGTTCTTC. Its protein product is CASSSGGYNEQFF. The chain employs TRBV7-8 and TRBJ2-1; the D gene is possibly TRBD2 (5 bases). The germline V gene has CDR1 SGHVS and CDR2 FQNEAQ. CDR3 size: 13 residues. The V end was cut by 4 bases, the J end by 3 bases, with 7 bases between.

This clone was counted only a few times. The chain couples TRBV5-1 to TRBJ2-1, with TRBD2 matching 8 bases. This CDR3 has 16 amino acids. The J segment lost 4 bases and the V segment lost 4 bases, leaving 10 bases of the junction unmatched. Germline lookup yields CDR1 SGHRS and CDR2 YFSETQ. The DNA for the CDR3 is TGCGCCAGCAGCCTTTTAGGACTAGCCTTTTACAATGAGCAGTTCTTC. Its translation: CASSLLGLAFYNEQFF.

V and J are TRBV11-2 and TRBJ1-1; D perhaps matches TRBD1 (6 bases). Germline V gives CDR1 SGHAT, CDR2 FQNNGV. The V gene lost 5 bases and the J gene lost 3 bases, with 16 bases spanning the gap. The CDR3 is made up of 15 amino acids. The CDR3 loop reads CASSPGQPTDTEAFF. The CDR3 nucleotides are TGTGCCAGCAGCCCCGGACAGCCGACGGACACTGAAGCTTTCTTT.

This clone has a handful of counts. This chain connects TRBV5-1 to TRBJ1-1; D not resolved. The CDR3 runs 13 residues. V was shortened by 4 bases and J by 5 bases, with 12 bases between the two germline ends. Per germline, CDR1 SGHRS and CDR2 YFSETQ. CDR3 region: CASSNLTATEAFF. DNA of the CDR3: TGCGCCAGCAGCAACCTAACAGCTACTGAAGCTTTCTTT.

In DNA form, the CDR3 reads TGTGCCAGCAGTTACTCGGAGGGAGCCCTTGAAGCTTTCTTT. It codes for CASSYSEGALEAFF. J is TRBJ1-1 and V is TRBV6-5; D is uncertain. The germline V gene encodes CDR1 MNHEY and CDR2 SVGAGI. The length of the CDR3 is 14 residues. V was trimmed by 0 bases and J by 7 bases, leaving 12 bases between them.

This clone was seen just once. This chain uses TRBV29-1 with TRBJ1-1, with TRBD1 matching over 7 bases. Germline CDR1 and CDR2: SQVTM and ANQGSEA. This CDR3 is 11 amino acids long. V lost 5 bases and J lost 7; bases outside the gene matches: 4. CDR3 sequence: CSVYRDSEAFF. CDR3 nucleotides: TGCAGCGTTTACCGGGACAGTGAAGCTTTCTTT.

V and J are TRBV9 and TRBJ1-1, with 11 positions matching TRBD1. The CDR3 is made up of 17 amino acids. V lost 2 bases and J lost 4; bases outside the gene matches: 10. Per germline, CDR1 SGDLS and CDR2 YYNGEE. The CDR3 loop is CASSVGTGGMLGTEAFF. The DNA of the CDR3 is TGTGCCAGCAGCGTGGGGACAGGGGGGATGTTGGGCACTGAAGCTTTCTTT. The full variable domain, completed using reference TRBV9 and TRBJ1-1, is DSGVTQTPKHLITATGQRVTLRCSPRSGDLSVYWYQQSLDQGLQFLIQYYNGEERAKGNILERFSAQQFPDLHSELNLSSLELGDSALYFCASSVGTGGMLGTEAFFGQGTRLTVV.

The rearrangement uses TRBV21-1 and TRBJ1-4; the D call in the table, TRBD1, was not verified against the DNA. TRBV21-1 is a documented pseudogene. CDR3 length equals 10 residues. CDR3 region: CARPGEKLFF. CDR3 in DNA: TGTGCCAGACCAGGAGAAAAACTGTTTTTT.

V and J are TRBV27 and TRBJ1-4; TRBD1 might be the D (5 bases). CDR3 length: 18 residues. V was pared by 6 bases and J by 2 bases, with 22 bases between. The V gene's germline CDR1 is MNHEY and CDR2 SMNVEV (reference sequence). In DNA, the CDR3 is TGTGCCAGCAGACGCCTCCGGGAGGGGCCCTCTACTAATGAAAAACTGTTTTTT. Translated, it gives CASRRLREGPSTNEKLFF.

This clone has only a few counts. The chain combines TRBV5-1 with TRBJ1-2; TRBD1 matches 8 bases. V shed 3 bases and J 6 bases; nucleotides not matched to a gene: 7. The germline gives CDR1 SGHRS, CDR2 YFSETQ. The CDR3 extends over 14 amino acids. The CDR3 loop is CASSSGGLGNGYTF. The CDR3 DNA is TGCGCCAGCAGCTCAGGGGGCTTGGGGAATGGCTACACCTTC.

The chain carries TRBV6-5 and TRBJ1-1; D gene unclear. The CDR3 length is 16 residues. CDR1 MNHEY and CDR2 SVGAGI come from the germline V gene. V dropped 0 bases and J dropped 5 bases, with 16 bases sitting between them. In DNA form, the CDR3 reads TGTGCCAGCAGTTACTCGTTCAGAGGAAGAGGAACTGAAGCTTTCTTT. Translating gives CASSYSFRGRGTEAFF.

The rearrangement uses TRBV19 and TRBJ1-2; D is unclear. CDR3 length: 12 residues. CDR1 and CDR2 from the germline V gene are LNHDA and SQIVND (reference sequence). The V and J ends lost 11 bases and 0 bases respectively, with 10 bases between them. The CDR3 DNA is TGTGCCGGCTGGGGAGCTAACTATGGCTACACCTTC. Amino acid sequence: CAGWGANYGYTF.

This chain connects TRBV10-1 to TRBJ2-3; TRBD1 might be the D (5 bases). V gave up 10 bases and J gave up 6 bases, with 14 bases separating them. This CDR3 has 12 amino acids. Germline V gene sequence: CDR1 WNHNN, CDR2 SYGVQD (reference sequence). The CDR3 here is CATSVGPDTQYF. The CDR3 coding sequence is TGCGCCACCTCCGTGGGGCCGGATACGCAGTATTTT.

The chain joins TRBV30 to TRBJ1-2, with a tentative D call TRBD1 (5 bases). The V end was cut by 6 bases, the J end by 7 bases, with 15 bases between. Germline loops: CDR1 GTSNPN, CDR2 SVGIG (reference sequence). The CDR3 covers 12 residues. CDR3 DNA: TGTGCCTGTGACAGATTCTTGAGTGGCTACACCTTC. It codes for CACDRFLSGYTF.

The chain recombines TRBV3-1 (or the pseudogene TRBV3-2) with TRBJ2-2; D is ambiguous. From germline, CDR1 is LGHDT and CDR2 YNNKEL (reference sequence). There are 16 residues in the CDR3. V was trimmed by 1 base and J by 8 bases, leaving 17 bases between them. The CDR3, as DNA: TGTGCCAGCAGCCAAGCAAGACCGGGTGCGAGGGGGGAGCTGTTTTTT. It specifies CASSQARPGARGELFF.

The V gene is TRBV5-1, the J gene TRBJ1-1, with 7 bases that match TRBD1. In germline, CDR1 is SGHRS, CDR2 YFSETQ. The CDR3 runs to 15 residues. With V trimmed by 3 bases and J by 0 bases, 5 bases remained unmatched. The CDR3 nucleotides are TGCGCCAGCAGCTCCTGGGGGACAGTGAACACTGAAGCTTTCTTT. Translated: CASSSWGTVNTEAFF.

The chain combines TRBV19 with TRBJ2-1; 13 bases map to TRBD2. Germline V lookup: CDR1 LNHDA, CDR2 SQIVND (reference sequence). The CDR3 loop spans 13 amino acids. The ends lost 5 bases at V and 14 bases at J; junction bases unmatched: 6. CDR3 protein: CASSEGLAGTEFF. The CDR3 DNA sequence: TGTGCCAGTAGTGAGGGACTAGCGGGGACGGAGTTCTTC.

CDR3 sequence: CASSLRPEADTEAFF. In nucleotides, the CDR3 is TGCGCCAGCAGCTTGAGGCCTGAAGCGGACACTGAAGCTTTCTTT. V and J are TRBV5-1 and TRBJ1-1; D gene ambiguous. V lost 1 base and J 3 bases, leaving 13 bases between the germline ends. The CDR3 has 15 residues. CDR1 is SGHRS, CDR2 YFSETQ, per germline. Full variable domain (outside the CDR3, taken from reference TRBV5-1 and TRBJ1-1): KAGVTQTPRYLIKTRGQQVTLSCSPISGHRSVSWYQQTPGQGLQFLFEYFSETQRNKGNFPGRFSGRQFSNSRSEMNVSTLELGDSALYLCASSLRPEADTEAFFGQGTRLTVV.

The genes are TRBV19 and TRBJ1-2; no firm D call. The length of the CDR3 is 14 residues. Trimming pared 4 bases from V and 0 bases from J, leaving 9 bases between. In germline, CDR1 is LNHDA, CDR2 SQIVND (reference sequence). The CDR3 loop is CASSTTTSNYGYTF. DNA of the CDR3: TGTGCCAGTAGTACAACCACATCTAACTATGGCTACACCTTC.

The chain couples TRBV6-5 to TRBJ1-4; 7 bases are a match to TRBD1. The germline gives CDR1 MNHEY, CDR2 SVGAGI. Losses at the gene ends were 8 bases for V and 11 bases for J; bases not matched to a gene: 11. The CDR3 is made up of 13 amino acids. CDR3 loop: CASEAQGIVKLFF. The CDR3 DNA is TGTGCCAGCGAAGCACAGGGGATTGTTAAACTGTTTTTT.